This is a list of T cell receptor beta chains from one sample in a study of T-cell memory formation after mild COVID-19. In TCRdb, the 5' RACE reads were re-called with MiXCR into one record per CDR3 protein. The sample lists about 430,000 distinct CDR3 sequences, approximately 25% seen once, with 8.8% in the top ten. The sample consisted of PBMCs or a T cell subset sorted from them (not recorded which). The source of these receptors is an adult woman who had mild COVID-19 (a few samples of this study predate the infection). Cell type and time point are not known. Both conserved end residues are part of each CDR3. The D gene is left open where the match is weak. For some rows the clone size is stated as once, few or many, or as a class when expanded; others skip it.

v_call	clone_size	j_call	d_call	cdr3_nt	cdr3_aa
TRBV30	-	TRBJ2-3	-	TGTGCCTGGAGTGGGGATGTTAGCACAGATACGCAGTATTTT	CAWSGDVSTDTQYF
TRBV7-2	few	TRBJ1-1	-	TGTGCCAGCAGCTTAATGGGGATTGAAGCTTTCTTT	CASSLMGIEAFF
TRBV10-3	-	TRBJ2-3	TRBD2	TGTGCCATCAGCTACGACGCCCTTAGCGGGAGAACAGATACGCAGTATTTT	CAISYDALSGRTDTQYF
TRBV7-8	-	TRBJ2-2	TRBD2	TGTGCCAGCAGCCGTGGAGCGGGGGGGTTCTATTCCGGGGAGCTGTTTTTT	CASSRGAGGFYSGELFF
TRBV20-1	-	TRBJ2-2	-	TGCAGTGCTAGAGATCTGCAGCGGCCCGGGGAGCTGTTTTTT	CSARDLQRPGELFF
TRBV3-1	few	TRBJ2-6	-	TGTGCCAGCAGCCAAGTTGTCCTCTCTGGGGCCAACGTCCTGACTTTC	CASSQVVLSGANVLTF
TRBV5-1	few	TRBJ1-1	-	TGCGCCAGCAGCTTGATAAGGGAAAGCACTGAAGCTTTCTTT	CASSLIRESTEAFF
TRBV11-3	-	TRBJ2-5	-	TGTGCCAGCAGCTTAGTAAAGGGGGAGACCCAGTACTTC	CASSLVKGETQYF
TRBV11-2	once	TRBJ2-3	-	TGTGCCAGCAGCCGGCTACCGTATACAGATACGCAGTATTTT	CASSRLPYTDTQYF
TRBV4-2	-	TRBJ2-3	-	TGTGCCAGCAGCCAAGGAGGGCTAGCGACAGATACGCAGTATTTT	CASSQGGLATDTQYF
TRBV11-2	-	TRBJ2-7	-	TGTGCCTCCCAAACGCTTCATCGCGAGCAGTACTTC	CASQTLHREQYF
TRBV29-1	few	TRBJ1-1	-	TGCAGCTATAGGTTGAACACTGAAGCTTTCTTT	CSYRLNTEAFF
TRBV24-1	-	TRBJ1-2	-	TGTGCCACCGGGGGCGCCGATGGCTACACCTTC	CATGGADGYTF
TRBV4-1	-	TRBJ1-6	TRBD1	TGCGCCAGCAGCCCGTCAGGGGGCCCCGCCTATAATTCACCCCTCCACTTT	CASSPSGGPAYNSPLHF
TRBV6-6	few	TRBJ1-5	-	TGTGCCAGCAGTACCCAAGGTAGCAATCAGCCCCAGCATTTT	CASSTQGSNQPQHF
TRBV7-6	-	TRBJ2-7	TRBD1	TGTGCCAGCAGCTTACGGTACAGGGGTGGCTCCTACGAGCAGTACTTC	CASSLRYRGGSYEQYF
TRBV29-1	few	TRBJ2-7	-	TGCAGCGTTGGGACGGATACCTACGAGCAGTACTTC	CSVGTDTYEQYF
TRBV6-2/TRBV6-3	-	TRBJ2-5	-	TGTGCCAGCAGTTACTCGAGCCTAGATGAGGGGACCCAGTACTTC	CASSYSSLDEGTQYF
TRBV6-5	few	TRBJ2-7	-	TGTGCCAGCAGACGGGGACGAACCTCCTACGAGCAGTACTTC	CASRRGRTSYEQYF
TRBV5-6	few	TRBJ2-3	-	TGTGCCAGCAGCCAGACATCAGATACGCAGTATTTT	CASSQTSDTQYF
TRBV9	once	TRBJ1-1	TRBD1	TGTGCCAGCAGCGGGACAGGCCCTGAAGCTTTCTTT	CASSGTGPEAFF
TRBV7-9	once	TRBJ2-1	TRBD2	TGTGCCAGCAGCTTTAGCGGGGGGCAGTACAATGAGCAGTTCTTC	CASSFSGGQYNEQFF
TRBV20-1	-	TRBJ1-1	TRBD1	TGCAGTGCTAGTCAATTACCGGGACAGGGCTCTGAAGCTTTCTTT	CSASQLPGQGSEAFF
TRBV6-5	few	TRBJ1-1	-	TGTGCCAGCAGTTACGCGACCGTGAACACTGAAGCTTTCTTT	CASSYATVNTEAFF
TRBV7-6	-	TRBJ2-7	TRBD1	TGTGCCAGCAGCTTAGCGCGCTCGACAGGGTCCTACGAGCAGTACTTC	CASSLARSTGSYEQYF
TRBV3-1	-	TRBJ2-2	-	TGTGCCAGCAGCCTAGGAACCCCCAGGTGGGGGAACACCGGGGAGCTGTTTTTT	CASSLGTPRWGNTGELFF
TRBV7-6	-	TRBJ1-6	-	TGTGCCAGCAGCTCCACAGGGCAGGGAAATTCACCCCTCCACTTT	CASSSTGQGNSPLHF
TRBV24-1	-	TRBJ2-1	TRBD2	TGTGCCACCAGTGATCCTTCGGGGACTAGCGGGGTGGATGAGCAGTTCTTC	CATSDPSGTSGVDEQFF
TRBV7-2	-	TRBJ2-5	-	TGTGCCAGCAGCCAGGGGACGAGGTCAGAGACCCAGTACTTC	CASSQGTRSETQYF
TRBV30	few	TRBJ2-7	-	TGTGCCTGGAGCAAGGCAGGTTTGCGCTACGAGCAGTACTTC	CAWSKAGLRYEQYF
TRBV12-3/TRBV12-4	few	TRBJ2-1	TRBD2	TGTGCCAGCAGTCCGGCGGGACTAGCGGGAGGGGCTGAGCAGTTCTTC	CASSPAGLAGGAEQFF
TRBV3-1	-	TRBJ2-3	-	TGTGCCAGCAGCCGAACAGGGATCCCAGATACGCAGTATTTT	CASSRTGIPDTQYF
TRBV24-1	-	TRBJ2-3	TRBD2	TGTGCCACCAGTGATCCCTTCGTGGGAGCGGGAGTAAGGGATACGCAGTATTTT	CATSDPFVGAGVRDTQYF
TRBV7-9	-	TRBJ2-3	TRBD1	TGTGCCAGCAGCTTAGGGGACAGACGCACAGATACGCAGTATTTT	CASSLGDRRTDTQYF
TRBV3-1	-	TRBJ2-2	-	TGTGCCAGCAGCCAATTCGGGGAGCTGTTTTTT	CASSQFGELFF
TRBV5-1	few	TRBJ2-3	-	TGCGCCAGCAGCTTGGTCCCTCGGGGCCCGGATACGCAGTATTTT	CASSLVPRGPDTQYF
TRBV24-1	-	TRBJ2-1	-	TGTGCCACCAGTTCTACTTGGTCCTACAATGAGCAGTTCTTC	CATSSTWSYNEQFF
TRBV5-1	few	TRBJ2-2	-	TGCGCCAGCAGCTTGTTATCCAGCGGTTCGAACACCGGGGAGCTGTTTTTT	CASSLLSSGSNTGELFF
TRBV10-3	-	TRBJ1-5	-	TGTGCCATCAGTGTTTCGGGGGGAGATAGCAATCAGCCCCAGCATTTT	CAISVSGGDSNQPQHF
TRBV7-9	few	TRBJ2-7	-	TGTGCCAGCAGATCAGGGGGGATCTACGAGCAGTACTTC	CASRSGGIYEQYF
TRBV20-1	-	TRBJ2-7	TRBD2	TGCAGTGCTAGAGATCAGCTAGCGGGCTACGAGCAGTACTTC	CSARDQLAGYEQYF
TRBV24-1	many	TRBJ2-7	TRBD1	TGTGCCACCAGTGACCCCGGGACAGGTTCCTACGAGCAGTACTTC	CATSDPGTGSYEQYF
TRBV29-1	-	TRBJ2-3	-	TGCAGCGTTATACCCTTAACCTCGACAGATACGCAGTATTTT	CSVIPLTSTDTQYF
TRBV7-7	few	TRBJ2-2	TRBD2	TGTGCTAGCCTTCCGGGACTAGCGGCTGCGAACACCGGGGAGCTGTTTTTT	CASLPGLAAANTGELFF